Presented here are 5 T cell receptor beta chains from one specimen sequenced in a study of T cell changes during pregnancy in multiple sclerosis. Assay used: immunoSEQ multiplex PCR; TCRdb lists only in-frame clones, some missing. The table shows some 44,000 clones, with around 89% occurring only once. This sample comprised CD4+ T cells from peripheral blood mononuclear cells, obtained in the second trimester of pregnancy. These receptors all stem from a female donor with multiple sclerosis, enrolled in a pregnancy study.

The V gene is TRBV11-2, the J gene TRBJ2-3, with 10 bases aligning to TRBD2. The CDR3 is made up of 18 amino acids. Trimming at V came to 0 bases and at J to 5 bases, leaving 11 bases not matched to a gene. Germline CDR1 SGHAT, CDR2 FQNNGV. The CDR3, as DNA: TGTGCCAGCAGCTTAGACCTACCAGCGGGAGGGCGTGGAGATACGCAGTATTTT. Encoded protein: CASSLDLPAGGRGDTQYF.

The V gene is TRBV5-5, the J gene TRBJ2-3; D may be TRBD2 (5 bases). V was pared by 0 bases and J by 0 bases, with 11 bases between. The CDR3 has 16 residues. Germline CDR1 reads SGHKS; CDR2 reads YYEKEE (reference sequence). CDR3 residues: CASSLVTGSSTDTQYF. The CDR3, as DNA: TGTGCCAGCAGCTTGGTCACGGGATCTAGCACAGATACGCAGTATTTT.

The chain is built from TRBV27 and TRBJ2-3, with 8 bases matching TRBD1. The germline gives CDR1 MNHEY, CDR2 SMNVEV (reference sequence). The V and J ends lost 6 bases and 6 bases, in that order; junction bases with no gene match: 5. CDR3 length equals 13 residues. The CDR3 sequence: CASRRQGRDTQYF. The DNA for the CDR3 is TGTGCCAGCAGGAGACAGGGGAGGGATACGCAGTATTTT.

The sample holds a few counts of this clone. V is TRBV5-6 and J is TRBJ1-1; 7 nucleotides match TRBD1. V gave up 4 bases and J gave up 4 bases; unmatched junction bases: 4. The germline V gene has CDR1 SGHDT and CDR2 YYEEEE. The CDR3 covers 13 residues. Here the CDR3 reads CASSITGVTEAFF. In nucleotides, the CDR3 is TGTGCCAGCAGCATTACAGGGGTCACTGAAGCTTTCTTT.

The V gene is TRBV2, the J gene TRBJ2-5, with TRBD2 matching 13 bases. CDR3 size: 16 residues. J was trimmed by 2 bases and V by 6 bases; bases with no gene match: 6. Germline CDR1 and CDR2: SNHLY and FYNNEI. CDR3 protein: CASSARGLAGQETQYF. The CDR3, as DNA: TGTGCCAGCAGCGCTAGGGGACTAGCGGGACAAGAGACCCAGTACTTC.